This T cell receptor beta chain was captured by sequencing in a study of T cell responses to AZD1222 COVID-19 vaccine (dated by TCRdb to about 2021). For the study in its entirety: A total of under 250 trial participants underwent TCR sequencing, of whom some 200 had received two doses of AZD1222 and approximately 25 had received two doses of the MenACWY control vaccine. Trial participants were enrolled by age into subgroups of 18-55, 56-69 and 70-plus years, and around 150, 28 and 57 TCR-sequenced participants, respectively, were included in these subgroups. Overall results and qualifications from the work: In the small 56-69-year group, the increase in depth fell short of significance, most likely because of low power. Because no day 14 peak-response samples were available, the repertoires could be characterized only after the peak T cell response. Reportedly, close to half of the unique spike-specific TCRs recognized epitopes lying outside the regions that are mutated in the B.1.351 and B.1.1.7 variants. Conclusions about previously exposed vaccinees were limited because only six AZD1222 recipients were SARS-CoV-2 seropositive at baseline. Participants were mostly white British, with more females than males. The authors suggested clonal diversity may have been underestimated. The vaccine-associated CD4 TCRs covered the entire spike protein, and the dominant responses fell in regions 160-218 and 743-854. After two AZD1222 doses, spike-specific TCR breadth and depth were significantly higher than at day 0 and than in MenACWY recipients.

In the paper's terms, the time point label means: about 28 days (+/-7) after the second vaccine dose. Because spike-specific TCR depth and breadth did not differ between the two schedules, AZD1222 recipients who got a second dose at roughly 4 weeks were pooled with those who got a second dose at roughly 12 weeks. The vaccinee samples were drawn from two UK trials, COV001 and COV002, one of which was a single-blind randomized controlled phase 2/3 trial testing AZD1222 (ChAdOx1 nCoV-19) in healthy adults. For TCRbeta chain sequencing, PBMC samples were collected from trial participants at day 0 and at day 28 after the second dose. The CDR3 regions of human TCRbeta chains were subjected to immunosequencing. Per the source publication's procedure: Repertoire TCRs were checked for matches against a reference library of SARS-CoV-2-specific TCRs that had been generated using the MIRA antigen-specificity platform. Breadth meant the fraction of unique TCRs that were SARS-CoV-2-associated, whereas depth meant the fraction of total T cells that were SARS-CoV-2-associated. Using the MIRA data, every spike-specific TCR was mapped to the spike region that the TCR reacted to and assigned to either a CD4 or a CD8 class. Log10-transformed breadth and depth values were compared by one-way ANOVA with Sidak's multiple comparisons tests. Imported from immuneACCESS, the table was reduced by TCRdb to in-frame sequences with V and J called. These copies leave out some clones; in studies compared against another copy, an unresolved V gene accounts for under half, and the cause of the remainder is not known. That table supplies the V and J calls and clone size; D and trimming were determined from the DNA. Here the sample has about 160,000 clones; approximately 94% occur a single time. About 4.6% of the sample is in the top ten clones.

This clone was detected only once. Its antigen remains undetermined. No much larger clonotype is one base removed from it; base qualities were not supplied. V and J lose 4 bases and 0 bases, and a span of 15 bases separates them. The CDR3 spans 16 residues, from the cysteine through the phenylalanine. The kept DNA is CDR3 alone, 48 bases in frame from the first base. CDR1 and CDR2, per the germline V gene, are SGHRS and YFSETQ. The TCR sequence derives from an adult who received the AZD1222 COVID-19 vaccine. This receptor chain uses TRBV5-1 and TRBJ2-3, with the D assignment possibly TRBD1 or TRBD2, given 5 matching bases for each. This specimen was peripheral blood, taken 28 days after the second AZD1222 dose. The CDR3 loop reads CASSVGTQSSTDTQYF. The DNA is as follows: TGCGCCAGCAGCGTAGGGACCCAAAGTAGCACAGATACGCAGTATTTT. The variable domain in full, with residues beyond the CDR3 obtained from the reference TRBV5-1 and TRBJ2-3 genes, is KAGVTQTPRYLIKTRGQQVTLSCSPISGHRSVSWYQQTPGQGLQFLFEYFSETQRNKGNFPGRFSGRQFSNSRSEMNVSTLELGDSALYLCASSVGTQSSTDTQYFGPGTRLTVL.